The sequence of this TCR beta chain was determined in a study of blood T cells in healthy people across ages. Study overall: For every two T cells, template switching captured about one barcoded beta molecule. Overall study findings and caveats: Calculation of diversity from one million T cells yielded estimates considered to be underestimates.

Germline CDR1 SGHTA, CDR2 FQGNSA. The J segment lost 9 bases and the V segment lost 1 base, leaving 11 bases of the junction unmatched. This CDR3 region has 17 residues. With a J-beta primer mix and a sample-barcoded 5' primer, a second PCR ran about 7 to 12 cycles. Every cDNA molecule carried a tag from a template-switch adaptor bearing 12 random nucleotides. All samples yielded 3 million or more CDR3-containing paired-end reads. TCRdb itself ran the 5' RACE reads through MiXCR, one entry per CDR3 protein. The data contain under 2 million distinct CDR3 sequences, around 36% of them seen just once; the ten biggest clones take up approximately 11%. A note on this clonotype: Its antigen is still unknown.

V usage is TRBV7-2 and J usage is TRBJ1-6; 8 bases map to TRBD1. Sequencing input: blood. The clonotype comes from a woman in her 30s in good health. CDR3 sequence reads: CASSLGLGQGTGSPLHF. The CDR3 DNA reads TGTGCCAGCAGCTTAGGATTAGGACAGGGTACGGGTTCACCCCTCCACTTT.